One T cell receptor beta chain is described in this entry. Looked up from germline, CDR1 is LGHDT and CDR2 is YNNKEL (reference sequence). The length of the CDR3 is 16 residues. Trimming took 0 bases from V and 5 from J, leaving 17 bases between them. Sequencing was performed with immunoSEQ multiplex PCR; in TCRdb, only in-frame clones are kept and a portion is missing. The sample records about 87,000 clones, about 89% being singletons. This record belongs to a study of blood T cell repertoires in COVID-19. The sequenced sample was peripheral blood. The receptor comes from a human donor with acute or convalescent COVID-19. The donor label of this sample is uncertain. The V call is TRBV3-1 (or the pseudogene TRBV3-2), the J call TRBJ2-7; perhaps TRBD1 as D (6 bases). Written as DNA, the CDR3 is TGTGCCAGCAGCCAAGAAGGGACACCCCAGTTAAACGAGCAGTACTTC. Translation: CASSQEGTPQLNEQYF.